This T cell receptor (beta chain) was found in a study of shared clonotypes between healthy human individuals. Evenly divided among several immunoSEQ plates was the genomic DNA of each subset. The repertoire was sequenced with immunoSEQ multiplex PCR; TCRdb's copy has only in-frame clones and lacks some. The sample records about 1 million clones, 75% to 80% being singletons. V lost 7 bases and J lost 5; bases outside the gene matches: 6. CDR1 is SQVTM and CDR2 is ANQGSEA in the germline V gene. This CDR3 is 12 amino acids long. Concerning this clone: As yet, its antigen is unknown.

The study's findings and limits: Naive CD4 clonotypes were shared across a handful of donors at about 5%. Memory subsets generally showed lower estimated richness than naive subsets. The researchers took only blood, and tissue repertoires probably look different.

J is TRBJ1-1 and V is TRBV29-1; 8 bases line up with TRBD1. This TCR was recovered from a man between 18 and 29 years old in good health. Some clones in this sample may be carry-over from other donors' samples. The sequencing sample was made of memory CD4+ T cells from PBMCs. Subset of the sample: CD45RA-negative fraction. CDR3 DNA sequence: TGCAGCGCCGTCAGGGGGCGGACTGAAGCTTTCTTT. Its protein product is CSAVRGRTEAFF.